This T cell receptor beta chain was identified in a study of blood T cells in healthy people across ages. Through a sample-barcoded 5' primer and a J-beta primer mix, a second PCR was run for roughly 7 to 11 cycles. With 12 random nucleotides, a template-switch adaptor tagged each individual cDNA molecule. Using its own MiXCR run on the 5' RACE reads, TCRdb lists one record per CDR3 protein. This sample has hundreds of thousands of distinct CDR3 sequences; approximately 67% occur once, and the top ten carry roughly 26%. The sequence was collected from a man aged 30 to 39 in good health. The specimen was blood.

The CDR3 DNA sequence: TGTGCCAGCAGCGTAGGGCCGGCCTCCTCCTACGAGCAGTACTTC. Protein sequence: CASSVGPASSYEQYF. This chain joins TRBV9 and TRBJ2-7; no firm D call. Trimming stripped 0 bases from V and 0 bases from J, with 10 bases between. Germline V lookup: CDR1 SGDLS, CDR2 YYNGEE. There are 15 residues in the CDR3.